The 3 T cell receptor beta chains listed next were all sequenced from one sample in a study of T cell responses to AZD1222 COVID-19 vaccine. Profiled with immunoSEQ multiplex PCR; TCRdb holds only in-frame clones, not every one. Of approximately 74,000 clones listed, less than 90% are singletons. Sequences were derived from peripheral blood, sampled 28 days after the second AZD1222 dose. The receptor source for this set is an adult who received the AZD1222 COVID-19 vaccine.

The rearrangement links TRBV14 to TRBJ1-2, with 7 bases that match TRBD1. Losses at the gene ends were 1 base for V and 5 bases for J; bases not matched to a gene: 7. The germline gives CDR1 SGHDN, CDR2 FVKESK. There are 15 residues in the CDR3. The CDR3 here is CASSQGLWTGYGYTF. CDR3 nucleotide sequence: TGTGCCAGCAGCCAAGGACTCTGGACAGGTTATGGCTACACCTTC.

CDR3 in DNA: TGTGCCAGCAGCCAAGGTTGGGGGCCCGTAAATCCCCTCCACTTT. Translation: CASSQGWGPVNPLHF. This chain joins TRBV3-1 (or the pseudogene TRBV3-2) and TRBJ1-6, with a possible D match to TRBD1 (6 bases). Germline V gives CDR1 LGHDT, CDR2 YNNKEL (reference sequence). V lost 1 base and J 13 bases, leaving 17 bases between the germline ends. CDR3 length equals 15 residues.

J is TRBJ1-4 and V is TRBV4-1; no reliable D call. Trimming pared 1 base from V and 1 base from J, leaving 16 bases between. CDR1 is MGHRA, CDR2 YSYEKL, per germline. This CDR3 comprises 18 residues. The CDR3: CASSQANRGAGTNEKLFF. The CDR3 coding sequence is TGCGCCAGCAGCCAAGCTAACCGGGGAGCGGGAACTAATGAAAAACTGTTTTTT.